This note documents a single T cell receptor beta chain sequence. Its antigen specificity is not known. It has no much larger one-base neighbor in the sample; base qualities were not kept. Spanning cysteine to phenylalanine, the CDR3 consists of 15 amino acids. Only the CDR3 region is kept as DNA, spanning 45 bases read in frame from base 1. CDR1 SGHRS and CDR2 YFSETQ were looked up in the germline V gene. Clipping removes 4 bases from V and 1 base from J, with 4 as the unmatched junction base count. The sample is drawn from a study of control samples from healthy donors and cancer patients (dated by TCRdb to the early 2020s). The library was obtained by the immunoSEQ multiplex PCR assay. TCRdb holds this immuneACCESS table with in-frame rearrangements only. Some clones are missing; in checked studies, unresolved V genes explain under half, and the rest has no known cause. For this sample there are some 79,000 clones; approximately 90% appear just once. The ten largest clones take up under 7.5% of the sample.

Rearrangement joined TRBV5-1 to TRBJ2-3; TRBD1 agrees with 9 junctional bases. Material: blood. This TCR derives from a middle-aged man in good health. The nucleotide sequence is TGCGCCAGCAGCGCCCGGACAGGGGGCACAGATACGCAGTATTTT. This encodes CASSARTGGTDTQYF.